Below, one T cell receptor (beta chain) is given with its context. What it recognizes is unknown. Only CD45RO-negative cells positively selected for CCR7 counted as naive CD8 cells, so terminally differentiated effector memory CD45RA+ cells were excluded. The CDR3 is 13 residues long. With 3 bases removed from V and 2 bases from J, the gap between germline ends came to 8 bases. Per the germline V gene, CDR1 is SEHNR and CDR2 is FQNEAQ (reference sequence). This record comes from a study of shared clonotypes between healthy human individuals. General observations from the study: Rarefaction exposed incomplete sorted-subset sequencing despite large depth.

At deep level, the assay was performed. Method: immunoSEQ multiplex PCR; TCRdb's copy keeps in-frame clones and lacks some. Of about 2.1 million clones listed, 93% are singletons. The sample was naive CD8+ T cells from PBMCs. The receptor was derived from a man aged 18-30 years in good health. Some clones in this sample may be carry-over from other donors' samples. The chain couples TRBV7-9 to TRBJ2-7; D remains ambiguous. CDR3: CASSFAEAYEQYF. CDR3 coding DNA: TGTGCCAGCAGCTTCGCTGAGGCCTACGAGCAGTACTTC.